This record concerns one TCR beta chain sequence. This specimen comes from a study of blood T cell repertoires in COVID-19. Overall study: Acute and convalescent COVID-19 samples came from the United States, Italy and Spain. PBMCs, B-cell-depleted T cells, or T cells were the source of the cDNA or gDNA that made up the material.

In the original analysis: Amplification from reference gene primers served as the basis for estimated nucleated cell counts. Sequenced by immunoSEQ multiplex PCR; TCRdb stores in-frame clones only, minus some. V and J calls and clone size come straight from that table; D and trimming were deduced from the DNA. In the table there are about 130,000 clones, around 81% of which are singletons. Germline V lookup: CDR1 SQVTM, CDR2 ANQGSEA. V was pared by 2 bases and J by 4 bases, with 8 bases between. CDR3 length: 13 amino acids. Sequenced sample: peripheral blood. This chain uses TRBV29-1 with TRBJ2-2, with unresolved D. The TCR comes from a man in his sixties with acute or convalescent COVID-19. The CDR3 loop is CSVERSGTGELFF. CDR3 coding DNA: TGCAGCGTTGAACGGTCGGGCACCGGGGAGCTGTTTTTT.